These 18 T cell receptor beta chains originate from one sample sequenced in a study of cytomegalovirus exposure and HLA in healthy donors. Primers: 60 Vbeta forward and 13 Jbeta reverse. Sequencing used immunoSEQ multiplex PCR; TCRdb keeps in-frame clones, though not all of them. This table holds some 200,000 clones, roughly 80% found once. Sequences were obtained from PBMCs. The receptors were sampled from a female donor in good health and CMV-seronegative.

The chain links TRBV18 to TRBJ2-7, with TRBD1 identical over 9 bases. The germline CDR1 and CDR2 sequences are KGHSH and LQKENI. There are 15 residues in the CDR3. J gave up 3 bases and V 5 bases, and 8 bases lay outside the gene matches. The CDR3 loop reads CASSTWDRESYEQYF. In DNA, the CDR3 is TGTGCCAGCTCAACGTGGGACAGGGAAAGCTACGAGCAGTACTTC.

The V gene is TRBV19, the J gene TRBJ2-7, with 14 bases matching TRBD2. With 4 bases clipped from V and 0 bases from J, the junction kept 5 bases outside the gene matches. CDR1 and CDR2 (germline): LNHDA, SQIVND (reference sequence). CDR3 size: 17 residues. The CDR3 is CASSRTSGRTSSYEQYF. CDR3 coding DNA: TGTGCCAGTAGTAGGACTAGCGGGAGGACCAGCTCCTACGAGCAGTACTTC.

The chain recombines TRBV19 with TRBJ1-4; 8 bases fit TRBD1. Trimming cost V 4 bases and J 7 bases; bases outside gene matches: 11. The CDR3 has 16 amino acids. Germline CDR1 reads LNHDA; CDR2 reads SQIVND (reference sequence). The CDR3 loop is CASSSGQGGIGEKLFF. CDR3 nucleotide sequence: TGTGCCAGTAGTAGCGGACAGGGAGGAATAGGTGAAAAACTGTTTTTT.

The chain uses TRBV27 and TRBJ2-3; D not resolved. The CDR3 is 16 residues long. CDR1 MNHEY and CDR2 SMNVEV come from the germline V gene (reference sequence). Trimming pared 0 bases from V and 0 bases from J, leaving 10 bases between. CDR3 nucleotide sequence: TGTGCCAGCAGTTTATCGAGAGAACCTAGCACAGATACGCAGTATTTT. Protein product: CASSLSREPSTDTQYF.

V gene TRBV7-3 combines with J gene TRBJ1-3; 8 nucleotides align to TRBD1. CDR1 and CDR2 (germline): SGHTA, FQGTGA. Unmatched junction bases numbered 3, after V lost 5 bases and J lost 3 bases. The CDR3 totals 14 residues. CDR3: CASSRTGIGNTIYF. CDR3 DNA sequence: TGTGCCAGCAGCCGGACAGGGATTGGAAACACCATATATTTT.

The chain recombines TRBV19 with TRBJ1-1; 8 nucleotides align to TRBD1. The CDR3 is made up of 13 amino acids. The J segment lost 4 bases and the V segment lost 9 bases, leaving 7 bases of the junction unmatched. Germline CDR1 is LNHDA and CDR2 is SQIVND (reference sequence). CDR3 coding DNA: TGTGCCAGCGGGAAAGACAGGGGCACTGAAGCTTTCTTT. Protein sequence: CASGKDRGTEAFF.

The rearrangement uses TRBV4-2 and TRBJ1-1, with D tentatively TRBD1 (5 bases). The CDR3 runs to 13 residues. Germline V CDR1 and CDR2: LGHNA, YNFKEQ. The V and J ends lost 3 bases and 3 bases respectively, with 8 bases between them. CDR3 protein: CASSQGLDTEAFF. Written as DNA, the CDR3 is TGTGCCAGCAGCCAGGGACTAGACACTGAAGCTTTCTTT.

V gene TRBV6-4 combines with J gene TRBJ1-4, with a possible D match to TRBD1 (6 bases). CDR1 MRHNA and CDR2 SNTAGT come from the germline V gene. Trimming pared 2 bases from V and 5 bases from J, leaving 18 bases between. CDR3 length: 17 residues. The CDR3 protein is CASSDARGGGGNEKLFF. For the CDR3, the DNA is TGTGCCAGCAGTGACGCGAGGGGGGGCGGTGGGAATGAAAAACTGTTTTTT.

The chain links TRBV7-2 to TRBJ2-7; TRBD2 matches 8 bases. The germline V gene encodes CDR1 SGHTA and CDR2 FQGNSA. The junction had 10 bases not matched to a gene; V was cut back by 5 bases and J by 1 base. The CDR3 contains 16 residues. CDR3 region: CASSHLLAGNSYEQYF. The CDR3 DNA follows: TGTGCCAGCAGCCACCTCCTAGCGGGCAATTCCTACGAGCAGTACTTC.

This chain uses TRBV6-1 with TRBJ2-5, with TRBD2 matching 9 bases. Unmatched junction bases numbered 10, after V lost 6 bases and J lost 5 bases. CDR1 is MNHNS and CDR2 is SASEGT in the germline V gene. This CDR3 is built from 15 residues. CDR3 sequence: CASSLRRGGPETQYF. CDR3 bases: TGTGCCAGCAGCCTCCGGCGGGGGGGCCCCGAGACCCAGTACTTC.

V and J are TRBV11-2 and TRBJ2-2, with 7 nucleotides matching TRBD2. Germline V lookup: CDR1 SGHAT, CDR2 FQNNGV. V was pared by 4 bases and J by 1 base, with 0 bases of the junction left unmatched. This CDR3 is built from 14 residues. The CDR3 nucleotides read TGTGCCAGCAGCTCTAGCGGGAACACCGGGGAGCTGTTTTTT. Protein: CASSSSGNTGELFF.

V usage is TRBV13 and J usage is TRBJ1-1; D might be TRBD1 (6 bases). CDR1 and CDR2 from the germline V gene are PRHDT and FYEKMQ (reference sequence). The V end was cut by 1 base, the J end by 4 bases, with 16 bases between. The CDR3 totals 16 residues. The CDR3 nucleotides are TGTGCCAGCAGCTTAGATCTGGGGGCGGAGGCCACTGAAGCTTTCTTT. Its protein is CASSLDLGAEATEAFF. Filled out from reference TRBV13 and TRBJ1-1, the complete variable domain reads AAGVIQSPRHLIKEKRETATLKCYPIPRHDTVYWYQQGPGQDPQFLISFYEKMQSDKGSIPDRFSAQQFSDYHSELNMSSLELGDSALYFCASSLDLGAEATEAFFGQGTRLTVV.

The chain couples TRBV4-1 to TRBJ2-7; 14 bases match TRBD2. V gave up 4 bases and J gave up 3 bases; unmatched junction bases: 5. CDR1 and CDR2 from the germline V gene are MGHRA and YSYEKL. The CDR3 runs 16 residues. Written as DNA, the CDR3 is TGCGCCAGCAGCCGACTAGCGGGGGGGGAATACTACGAGCAGTACTTC. This gives the protein CASSRLAGGEYYEQYF.

The chain recombines TRBV11-2 with TRBJ2-7; 7 bases match TRBD1. The CDR3 has 14 residues. CDR1 is SGHAT and CDR2 is FQNNGV in the germline V gene. The ends lost 4 bases at V and 3 bases at J; junction bases unmatched: 6. The DNA of the CDR3 is TGTGCCAGCAGCTCGCCGGACAGGTACTACGAGCAGTACTTC. It translates to CASSSPDRYYEQYF.

The V call is TRBV19, the J call TRBJ1-1, with D hard to call. CDR3 size: 13 residues. The germline V gene encodes CDR1 LNHDA and CDR2 SQIVND (reference sequence). V was shortened by 5 bases and J by 3 bases, with 10 bases between the two germline ends. CDR3 amino acids: CASSPRPDTEAFF. The CDR3, as DNA: TGTGCCAGTAGTCCCCGCCCGGACACTGAAGCTTTCTTT.

V gene TRBV30 combines with J gene TRBJ2-7; 9 bases match TRBD1. V lost 3 bases, J lost 10 bases, and 7 bases stayed unmatched. CDR1 and CDR2 (germline): GTSNPN, SVGIG (reference sequence). CDR3 length: 12 amino acids. The CDR3 here is CAWRLQGASQYF. For the CDR3, the DNA is TGTGCCTGGAGGCTACAGGGGGCGTCACAGTACTTC.

The chain has TRBV5-6 and TRBJ1-2; D is ambiguous. CDR1 is SGHDT, CDR2 YYEEEE, per germline. Trimming cost V 0 bases and J 5 bases, with 5 bases left between them. The CDR3 loop spans 12 amino acids. CDR3 DNA: TGTGCCAGCAGCTTGGGTGTATATGGCTACACCTTC. Its translation: CASSLGVYGYTF.

The chain couples TRBV29-1 to TRBJ1-4; 9 nucleotides align to TRBD1. This CDR3 has 13 amino acids. After removal of 4 bases from V and 8 bases from J, the junction contained 5 bases not matched to a gene. The germline gives CDR1 SQVTM, CDR2 ANQGSEA. CDR3 amino acids: CSVGGTGMEKLFF. The CDR3 nucleotides are TGCAGCGTTGGGGGGACAGGGATGGAAAAACTGTTTTTT. The full variable domain, completed using reference TRBV29-1 and TRBJ1-4, is SAVISQKPSRDICQRGTSLTIQCQVDSQVTMMFWYRQQPGQSLTLIATANQGSEATYESGFVIDKFPISRPNLTFSTLTVSNMSPEDSSIYLCSVGGTGMEKLFFGSGTQLSVL.